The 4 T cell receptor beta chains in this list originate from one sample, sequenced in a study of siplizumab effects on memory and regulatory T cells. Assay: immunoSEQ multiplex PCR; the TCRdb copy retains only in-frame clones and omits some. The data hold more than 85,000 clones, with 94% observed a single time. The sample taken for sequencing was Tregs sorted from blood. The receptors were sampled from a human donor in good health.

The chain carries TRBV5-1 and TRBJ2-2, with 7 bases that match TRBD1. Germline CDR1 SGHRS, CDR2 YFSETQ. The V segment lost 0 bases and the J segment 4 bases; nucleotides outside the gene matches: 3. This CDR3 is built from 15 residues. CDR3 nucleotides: TGCGCCAGCAGCTTGGGAGGGACAGTCACCGGGGAGCTGTTTTTT. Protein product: CASSLGGTVTGELFF.

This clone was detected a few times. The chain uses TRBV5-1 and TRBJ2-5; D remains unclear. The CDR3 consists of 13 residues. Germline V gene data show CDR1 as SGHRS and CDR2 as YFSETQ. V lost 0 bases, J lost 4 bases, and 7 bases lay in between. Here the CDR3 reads CASSLGSGETQYF. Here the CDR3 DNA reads TGCGCCAGCAGCTTGGGGTCCGGAGAGACCCAGTACTTC. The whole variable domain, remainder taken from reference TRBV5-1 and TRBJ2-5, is KAGVTQTPRYLIKTRGQQVTLSCSPISGHRSVSWYQQTPGQGLQFLFEYFSETQRNKGNFPGRFSGRQFSNSRSEMNVSTLELGDSALYLCASSLGSGETQYFGPGTRLLVL.

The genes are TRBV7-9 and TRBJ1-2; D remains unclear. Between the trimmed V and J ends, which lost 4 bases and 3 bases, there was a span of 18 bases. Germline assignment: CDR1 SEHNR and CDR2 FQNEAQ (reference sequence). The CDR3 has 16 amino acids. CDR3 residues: CASSSYTGSIDYGYTF. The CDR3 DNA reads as TGTGCCAGCAGCTCGTACACTGGGTCTATTGACTATGGCTACACCTTC.

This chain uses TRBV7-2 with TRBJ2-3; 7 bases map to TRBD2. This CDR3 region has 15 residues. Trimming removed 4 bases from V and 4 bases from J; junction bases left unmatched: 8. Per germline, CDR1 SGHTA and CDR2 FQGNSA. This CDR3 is CASSSVAGGSDTQYF. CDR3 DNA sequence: TGTGCCAGCAGCTCCGTAGCGGGTGGATCAGATACGCAGTATTTT.